The clone carrying this T cell receptor (beta chain) was seen at least ten times. Its antigen is not known. Germline V CDR1 and CDR2: LGHNA, YSLEER. The CDR3 consists of 17 residues. Trimming removed 4 bases from V and 6 bases from J; junction bases left unmatched: 11. This sample is drawn from a study of T-cell memory formation after mild COVID-19. Study results and caveats: A second wave expanding day 15 to 37 was CD4+-biased; contracting clones were balanced. Some SARS-CoV-2-responding clones were already detected in memory before infection. CD4+ clones that contracted lay mainly in CM and EM; CD8+ ones lay in EMRA.

TCRdb used MiXCR to reprocess the 5' RACE reads, holding one entry per CDR3 protein. Of 250,000 to 350,000 distinct CDR3 sequences listed, about 16% were seen once; the top ten hold roughly a fifth. The chain recombines TRBV4-3 with TRBJ2-1, with TRBD2 matching 11 bases. The sequenced material came from PBMCs or a T cell subset sorted from them (not recorded which). The receptor's source is a man younger than 35 who had mild COVID-19 (a few samples of this study predate the infection). Cell type and time point are not known. CDR3 sequence reads: CASSRSGGTSGPNEQFF. In DNA form, the CDR3 reads TGCGCCAGCAGCCGAAGTGGCGGGACTAGCGGCCCCAATGAGCAGTTCTTC.